What follows are 5 T cell receptor beta chains derived from one specimen sequenced in a study of OX40 agonist ivuxolimab in advanced cancers. Assay used: immunoSEQ multiplex PCR; TCRdb lists only in-frame clones, some missing. The sample consists of more than 60,000 clones, approximately 87% of them appearing once. This sample comprised CD4+ or CD8+ T cells sorted from blood, obtained in a trial of the OX40 agonist ivuxolimab. These receptors were obtained from an adult with an advanced solid tumor such as melanoma, head and neck, liver or kidney cancer.

The V gene is TRBV28, the J gene TRBJ2-7, with 7 bases aligning to TRBD1. This CDR3 is built from 14 residues. After removal of 6 bases from V and 3 bases from J, the junction contained 8 bases not matched to a gene. Germline values: CDR1 MDHEN, CDR2 SYDVKM. The CDR3 DNA sequence: TGTGCCAGCAGATCGACAGGGAAGGTCTACGAGCAGTACTTC. Translated, it gives CASRSTGKVYEQYF.

The chain couples TRBV6-6 to TRBJ1-4, with D possibly matching TRBD1 (5 bases). Germline V CDR1 and CDR2: MNHNY, SVGAGI (reference sequence). The length of the CDR3 is 13 residues. Trimming left V 4 bases short and J 8 bases short, with 11 bases between. In nucleotides, the CDR3 is TGTGCCAGCAGTTTTAGAGGGGCAGAAAAACTGTTTTTT. This codes for CASSFRGAEKLFF.

The chain is built from TRBV5-1 and TRBJ1-1, with D possibly TRBD1 on 5 matching bases. Trimming stripped 3 bases from V and 4 bases from J, with 16 bases between. The CDR3 has 15 amino acids. Per the germline V gene, CDR1 is SGHRS and CDR2 is YFSETQ. For the CDR3, the DNA is TGCGCCAGCAGCTCCGCCGGGGGACGGAGCACTGAAGCTTTCTTT. Protein: CASSSAGGRSTEAFF.

The chain joins TRBV30 to TRBJ2-6; 7 positions match TRBD1. This CDR3 contains 14 residues. V dropped 8 bases and J dropped 4; count of bases not matched to a gene: 8. Per germline, CDR1 GTSNPN and CDR2 SVGIG (reference sequence). The DNA for the CDR3 is TGTGCCGCCCAGGGGGATTCGGGGGCCAACGTCCTGACTTTC. Its protein is CAAQGDSGANVLTF.

V and J are TRBV19 and TRBJ1-5, with 7 bases matching TRBD1. Looked up from germline, CDR1 is LNHDA and CDR2 is SQIVND (reference sequence). V lost 6 bases to trimming and J lost 6 bases; unmatched junction nucleotides: 14. The CDR3 spans 16 residues. CDR3 residues: CASSLPGTAGVQPQHF. The CDR3 DNA reads TGTGCCAGTAGCTTACCAGGGACAGCAGGAGTTCAGCCCCAGCATTTT. Drawing the rest from reference TRBV19 and TRBJ1-5, the complete variable domain is DGGITQSPKYLFRKEGQNVTLSCEQNLNHDAMYWYRQDPGQGLRLIYYSQIVNDFQKGDIAEGYSVSREKKESFPLTVTSAQKNPTAFYLCASSLPGTAGVQPQHFGDGTRLSIL.